A selection of T cell receptor beta chains follows, all from one sample in a study of Ad26.COV2.S vaccination and SARS-CoV-2 variants. TCRdb's copy holds only in-frame clones and misses some; the assay was immunoSEQ multiplex PCR. The sample lists some 340,000 clones, around four fifths seen once, with under 2.5% in the top ten. The sample here was peripheral blood, taken in a trial of Ad26.COV2.S vaccine versus placebo. The origin of the receptors is a person aged 18-65 years who received the Ad26.COV2.S COVID-19 vaccine or a placebo. Both conserved end residues are part of each CDR3. Fields, in order: V gene, D gene, J gene, clone size, CDR3 DNA, CDR3 protein. A D gene is named only where the DNA matches it firmly. Clone size is shown for a subset of rows, as once, few, many or a class of expanded clone.

V: TRBV20-1; D: TRBD1; J: TRBJ1-2; size: .; DNA: TGCAGTGCTAGTCCGACAGGGGCGACTGGCTACACCTTC; CDR3: CSASPTGATGYTF
V: TRBV5-1; D: TRBD1; J: TRBJ1-3; size: .; DNA: TGCGCCAGCAGCTTAAGACAGGGGGCTGGAAACACCATATATTTT; CDR3: CASSLRQGAGNTIYF
V: TRBV29-1; D: TRBD1; J: TRBJ1-2; size: .; DNA: TGCAGCGTTGCCTACAGGGGGGCCTATGGCTACACCTTC; CDR3: CSVAYRGAYGYTF
V: TRBV24-1; D: .; J: TRBJ2-2; size: .; DNA: TGTGCCACCAGTGATCTTCTAGGGGGACCCTCGCATCGTGGGGGGCTGTTTTTT; CDR3: CATSDLLGGPSHRGGLFF
V: TRBV19; D: .; J: TRBJ2-2; size: .; DNA: TGTGCCAGTAGTATCACCCCGAGAACCGGGGAGCTGTTTTTT; CDR3: CASSITPRTGELFF
V: TRBV24-1; D: TRBD1; J: TRBJ2-2; size: .; DNA: TGTGCCACCAGTGAAACCCCAGGGACAGGGGGCGCGGGGAACACCGGGGAGCTGTTTTTT; CDR3: CATSETPGTGGAGNTGELFF
V: TRBV10-1; D: TRBD1; J: TRBJ2-7; size: .; DNA: TGCGCCAGCAGTGAGTTCTCCCGACAGGGGACCTACGAGCAGTACTTC; CDR3: CASSEFSRQGTYEQYF
V: TRBV5-1; D: .; J: TRBJ1-6; size: few; DNA: TGCGCCAGCAGCTTGAGAGACACAAGCAATTCACCCCTCCACTTT; CDR3: CASSLRDTSNSPLHF
V: TRBV20-1; D: .; J: TRBJ2-3; size: .; DNA: TGCAGCGGACAGATTGCGGATACGCAGTATTTT; CDR3: CSGQIADTQYF
V: TRBV27; D: TRBD1; J: TRBJ2-7; size: .; DNA: TGTGCCAGCAGTCTTACTCCGGGACAGGGTAGGGAGCAGTACTTC; CDR3: CASSLTPGQGREQYF
V: TRBV29-1; D: TRBD1; J: TRBJ2-2; size: .; DNA: TGCAGCGTTATAGTAACAGGGGTCCCTAACACCGGGGAGCTGTTTTTT; CDR3: CSVIVTGVPNTGELFF
V: TRBV28; D: .; J: TRBJ1-2; size: .; DNA: TGTGCCAGCAGTACCGGGACATATAGCTATGGCTACACCTTC; CDR3: CASSTGTYSYGYTF
V: TRBV30; D: TRBD1; J: TRBJ2-3; size: .; DNA: TGTGCCTGGAATAGGGGGCTCGGCACAGATACGCAGTATTTT; CDR3: CAWNRGLGTDTQYF
V: TRBV6-5; D: TRBD1; J: TRBJ1-2; size: once; DNA: TGTGCCAGCAGCCCAGACAGGGGCGGCGGCTACACCTTC; CDR3: CASSPDRGGGYTF
V: TRBV7-9; D: .; J: TRBJ2-1; size: .; DNA: TGTGCCAGCAGCTTACGTGCGGGGCGGGGCAATGAGCAGTTCTTC; CDR3: CASSLRAGRGNEQFF
V: TRBV7-9; D: .; J: TRBJ2-7; size: .; DNA: TGTGCCAGCAGCCTCCGGGGATCGGATTACGAGCAGTACTTC; CDR3: CASSLRGSDYEQYF
V: TRBV28; D: .; J: TRBJ2-7; size: .; DNA: TGTGCCAGCAGGGCCGTCGGGCGCGAGCAGTACTTC; CDR3: CASRAVGREQYF
V: TRBV7-2; D: .; J: TRBJ2-5; size: once; DNA: TGTGCCAGCAGCTTAGCGGGGGGGCGGGAGACCCAGTACTTC; CDR3: CASSLAGGRETQYF
V: TRBV7-9; D: TRBD2; J: TRBJ2-2; size: .; DNA: TGTGCCAGCAGCTTAGGATGGGGAGGGTCGGAGACCGGGGAGCTGTTTTTT; CDR3: CASSLGWGGSETGELFF
V: TRBV6-1; D: .; J: TRBJ2-2; size: few; DNA: TGTGCCAGCAGTGACAGTACAGGGCGGTGGGCCGGGGAGCTGTTTTTT; CDR3: CASSDSTGRWAGELFF
V: TRBV7-3; D: TRBD2; J: TRBJ2-3; size: .; DNA: TGTGCCAGCAGCTTAATGCGGGGGGGCCTTACAGATACGCAGTATTTT; CDR3: CASSLMRGGLTDTQYF
V: TRBV7-3; D: .; J: TRBJ2-3; size: .; DNA: TGTGCCAGCAGCTTCCGGGCGGGTCGGTCAAGGAATTTT; CDR3: CASSFRAGRSRNF
V: TRBV5-1; D: TRBD1; J: TRBJ1-4; size: once; DNA: TGCGCCAGCAGCATGGGACAGGGTAGGGAAAAACTGTTTTTT; CDR3: CASSMGQGREKLFF
V: TRBV5-1; D: .; J: TRBJ2-5; size: .; DNA: TGCGCCACCAAGAGGGGGGTAGGAATTGGAGAGACCCAGTACTTC; CDR3: CATKRGVGIGETQYF
V: TRBV3-1/TRBV3-2; D: .; J: TRBJ1-5; size: .; DNA: TGTGCCAGCAGCCCTCGGGACGGAGAGGGGAATCAGCCCCAGCATTTT; CDR3: CASSPRDGEGNQPQHF
V: TRBV18; D: TRBD1; J: TRBJ2-7; size: .; DNA: TGTGCCAGCTCTTTGGACAGGGCGGCGCATCAGTACTTC; CDR3: CASSLDRAAHQYF
V: TRBV12-3/TRBV12-4; D: .; J: TRBJ2-1; size: .; DNA: TGTGCCAGCAGTTTAGTCAATGAGCAGTTCTTC; CDR3: CASSLVNEQFF
V: TRBV6-5; D: .; J: TRBJ2-2; size: .; DNA: TGTGCCAGCGTTTTTGGCCGACCGAACACCGGGGAGCTGTTTTTT; CDR3: CASVFGRPNTGELFF
V: TRBV6-2/TRBV6-3; D: .; J: TRBJ1-4; size: .; DNA: TGTGCCAGCAGTTACCAGAAGGGCACACCCGGAAAACTGTTTTTT; CDR3: CASSYQKGTPGKLFF
V: TRBV30; D: TRBD2; J: TRBJ2-3; size: .; DNA: TGTGCCTGGAGCGCCGGGACTAGCGGGGTTTCGGATACGCAGTATTTT; CDR3: CAWSAGTSGVSDTQYF
V: TRBV27; D: .; J: TRBJ1-1; size: .; DNA: TGTGCCAGCAGCCCCCGGGGGGCTACCAATGAAGCTTTCTTT; CDR3: CASSPRGATNEAFF
V: TRBV7-6; D: TRBD2; J: TRBJ2-7; size: .; DNA: TGTGCCAGCAGCCCCCGGCGGGGGGGGGAGCAGTACTTC; CDR3: CASSPRRGGEQYF
V: TRBV5-1; D: TRBD1; J: TRBJ1-6; size: .; DNA: TGCGCCAGCAGCCCCGGACAGGGCTTTAATTCACCCCTCCACTTT; CDR3: CASSPGQGFNSPLHF
V: TRBV27; D: TRBD1; J: TRBJ2-1; size: once; DNA: TGTGCCAGCAGGACCCCGGGACAGGGCTACAATGAGCAGTTCTTC; CDR3: CASRTPGQGYNEQFF
V: TRBV5-1; D: .; J: TRBJ2-3; size: .; DNA: TGCGCCAGCTATAGGGGCCCCTATCCGAGCACAGATACGCAGTATTTT; CDR3: CASYRGPYPSTDTQYF
V: TRBV5-4; D: .; J: TRBJ2-5; size: .; DNA: TGTGCCAGCAGCTTTAGCGTCGAAGAGACCCAGTACTTC; CDR3: CASSFSVEETQYF
V: TRBV2; D: .; J: TRBJ2-7; size: .; DNA: TGTGCCAGCAGGATGGTGGGCTCCTACGAGCAGTACTTC; CDR3: CASRMVGSYEQYF
V: TRBV30; D: TRBD1; J: TRBJ2-5; size: .; DNA: TGTGCCTGGAGTCGACAGGGGCGAAACCAAGAGACCCAGTACTTC; CDR3: CAWSRQGRNQETQYF
V: TRBV2; D: TRBD1; J: TRBJ2-7; size: .; DNA: TGTGCCAGTTTGGACAGGGACGGCGACGAGCAGTACTTC; CDR3: CASLDRDGDEQYF
V: TRBV3-1/TRBV3-2; D: TRBD1; J: TRBJ1-4; size: .; DNA: TGTGCCAGCAGCCAAGGCCTCGGACAGGCTACCAGGGGGGAAAAACTGTTTTTT; CDR3: CASSQGLGQATRGEKLFF
V: TRBV9; D: .; J: TRBJ2-3; size: .; DNA: TGTGCCAGCAGCGTAGACCTCACAGATACGCAGTATTTT; CDR3: CASSVDLTDTQYF
V: TRBV24-1; D: TRBD2; J: TRBJ2-5; size: .; DNA: TGTGCCACCAGTGTGGGTAGCGGGGGGAGCCGACAAGAGACCCAGTACTTC; CDR3: CATSVGSGGSRQETQYF
V: TRBV5-1; D: .; J: TRBJ2-1; size: .; DNA: TGCGCCAGCAGCTCCCGGACCTCCTCCCCCTACAATGAGCAGTTCTTC; CDR3: CASSSRTSSPYNEQFF
V: TRBV9; D: .; J: TRBJ1-2; size: .; DNA: TGTGCCAGCAGGACGGAGAATTCTAACTATGGCTACACCTTC; CDR3: CASRTENSNYGYTF
V: TRBV23-1; D: .; J: TRBJ1-3; size: once; DNA: TGCGCCAGCAGTCATCCACCCCGGAGGGTAGCAAACACCATATATTTT; CDR3: CASSHPPRRVANTIYF